This T cell receptor (beta chain) was retrieved from a study of T cell responses to AZD1222 COVID-19 vaccine. Overall study context: Analysis merged second doses at about 4 or about 12 weeks.

Study-wide results and caveats: Clonal diversity may have been underestimated in mostly white British donors. With two AZD1222 doses given, Spike-specific TCR breadth and depth both rose. Vaccine-related CD4 TCRs covered spike, predominating at 160-218 and 743-854.

This CDR3 is 15 amino acids long. V gave up 6 bases and J gave up 0 bases, with 13 bases separating them. The V gene's germline CDR1 is MDHEN and CDR2 SYDVKM. Libraries were prepared by immunoSEQ multiplex PCR; TCRdb keeps only in-frame clonotypes and omits some of them. Of around 75,000 clones in the sample, approximately 81% were seen once. Regarding this clone: Its matching antigen is unknown.

The TCR comes from an adult in good health. Sequencing was performed on peripheral blood, taken on day 0 of AZD1222 vaccination. V is TRBV28 and J is TRBJ2-3, with D possibly matching TRBD2 (5 bases). Here the CDR3 DNA reads TGTGCCAGCAGGGGAGCCGATACTAGCACAGATACGCAGTATTTT. Translation gives CASRGADTSTDTQYF.